The 3 T cell receptor beta chains in this list originate from one sample, sequenced in a study of CD4 and CD8 cells across lung adenocarcinoma regions. TCRdb reanalysed the PCR reads using MiXCR and keeps one entry per CDR3 protein. The table lists under 20,000 distinct CDR3 sequences, 46% of them singletons, with roughly a fifth in the top ten. The sequencing sample was made of CD4+ T cells from the margin of a lung tumor. The source is a male donor with lung adenocarcinoma. The CD4 and CD8 labels of this study may be unreliable.

This clonotype was observed at least ten times. The chain is built from TRBV4-2 and TRBJ2-6; D uncertain. The germline V gene has CDR1 LGHNA and CDR2 YNFKEQ. The V end lost 2 bases, the J end lost 2 bases, and 7 bases lay between the germline ends. The CDR3 length is 15 residues. Written as DNA, the CDR3 is TGTGCCAGCAGCCAATCCCCGGCTGGGGCCAACGTCCTGACTTTC. Encoded protein: CASSQSPAGANVLTF.

This clonotype was observed at least ten times. This chain uses TRBV10-1 with TRBJ2-1; D is ambiguous. The CDR3 consists of 14 residues. V was clipped by 4 bases and J by 9 bases, with 16 bases between them. Germline values: CDR1 WNHNN, CDR2 SYGVQD (reference sequence). CDR3 sequence reads: CASSGYQAASEQFF. As DNA, the CDR3 is TGCGCCAGCAGTGGGTACCAGGCGGCGTCTGAGCAGTTCTTC.

This clonotype was recorded many times. This chain links TRBV28 with TRBJ2-5; weak D call: TRBD2 (5 bases). Trimming cost V 1 base and J 9 bases, with 15 bases left between them. Germline V lookup: CDR1 MDHEN, CDR2 SYDVKM. The CDR3 runs to 14 residues. The CDR3 is CASSLSAGRHAQYF. DNA of the CDR3: TGTGCCAGCAGTTTATCGGCGGGTCGTCACGCCCAGTACTTC.